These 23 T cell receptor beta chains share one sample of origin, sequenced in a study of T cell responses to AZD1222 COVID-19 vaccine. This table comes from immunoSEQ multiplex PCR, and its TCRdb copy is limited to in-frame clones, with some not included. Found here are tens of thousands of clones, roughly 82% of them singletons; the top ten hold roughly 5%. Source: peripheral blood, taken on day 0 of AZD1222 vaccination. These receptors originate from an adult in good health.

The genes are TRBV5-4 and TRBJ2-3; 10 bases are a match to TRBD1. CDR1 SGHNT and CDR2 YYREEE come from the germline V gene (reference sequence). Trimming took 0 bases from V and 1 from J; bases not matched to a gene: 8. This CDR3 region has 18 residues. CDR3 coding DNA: TGTGCCAGCAGCTTGGGATTGGCCGGGACAGGGGGCACAGATACGCAGTATTTT. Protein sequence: CASSLGLAGTGGTDTQYF.

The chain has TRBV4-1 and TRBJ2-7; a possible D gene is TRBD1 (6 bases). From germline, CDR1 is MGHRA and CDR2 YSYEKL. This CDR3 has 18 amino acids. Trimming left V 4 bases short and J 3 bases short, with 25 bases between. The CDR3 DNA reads TGCGCCAGCAGCCCGGGCCTTCTTCGTCGGACAGAGAACTACGAGCAGTACTTC. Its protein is CASSPGLLRRTENYEQYF.

CDR3 amino acids: CASSLAADMVDGYTF. The CDR3 DNA reads as TGTGCCAGCAGCTTAGCAGCCGACATGGTGGATGGCTACACCTTC. This chain links TRBV7-8 with TRBJ1-2; D is ambiguous. The CDR3 covers 15 residues. V was clipped by 0 bases and J by 6 bases, with 14 bases between them. From germline, CDR1 is SGHVS and CDR2 FQNEAQ.

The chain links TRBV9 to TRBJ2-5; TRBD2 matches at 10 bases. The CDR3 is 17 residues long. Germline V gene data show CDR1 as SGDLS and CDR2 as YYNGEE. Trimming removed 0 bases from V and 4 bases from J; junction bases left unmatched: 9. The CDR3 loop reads CASSVGPSSGGIETQYF. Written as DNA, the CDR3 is TGTGCCAGCAGCGTAGGCCCCTCTAGCGGGGGAATAGAGACCCAGTACTTC.

CDR3 sequence reads: CASSLQTGVHYGYTF. In DNA, the CDR3 is TGTGCCAGCAGTTTACAGACAGGGGTTCACTATGGCTACACCTTC. The chain is built from TRBV27 and TRBJ1-2; 8 bases are a match to TRBD1. The length of the CDR3 is 15 residues. Germline CDR1 reads MNHEY; CDR2 reads SMNVEV (reference sequence). V was pared by 2 bases and J by 3 bases, with 5 bases of the junction left unmatched.

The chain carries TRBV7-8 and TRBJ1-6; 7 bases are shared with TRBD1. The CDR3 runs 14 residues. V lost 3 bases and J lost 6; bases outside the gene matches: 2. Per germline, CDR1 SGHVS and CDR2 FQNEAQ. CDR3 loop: CASSFQGGNSPLHF. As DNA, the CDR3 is TGTGCCAGCAGCTTCCAGGGGGGTAATTCACCCCTCCACTTT.

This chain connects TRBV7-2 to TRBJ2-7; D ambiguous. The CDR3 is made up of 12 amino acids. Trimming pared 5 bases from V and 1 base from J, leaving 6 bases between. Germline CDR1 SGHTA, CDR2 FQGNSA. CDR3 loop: CASSRQSYEQYF. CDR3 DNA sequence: TGTGCCAGCAGCCGACAATCCTACGAGCAGTACTTC. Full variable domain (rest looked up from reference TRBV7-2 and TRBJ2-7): GAGVSQSPSNKVTEKGKDVELRCDPISGHTALYWYRQSLGQGLEFLIYFQGNSAPDKSGLPSDRFSAERTGGSVSTLTIQRTQQEDSAVYLCASSRQSYEQYFGPGTRLTVT.

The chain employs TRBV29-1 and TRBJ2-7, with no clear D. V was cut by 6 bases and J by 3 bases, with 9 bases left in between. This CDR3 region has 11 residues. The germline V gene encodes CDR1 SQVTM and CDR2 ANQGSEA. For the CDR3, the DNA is TGCAGCGTCCTGTCCGGCTACGAGCAGTACTTC. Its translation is CSVLSGYEQYF.

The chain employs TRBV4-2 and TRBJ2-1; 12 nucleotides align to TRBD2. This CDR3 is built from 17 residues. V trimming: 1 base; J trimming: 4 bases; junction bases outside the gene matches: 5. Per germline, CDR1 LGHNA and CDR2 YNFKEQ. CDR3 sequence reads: CASSQGLAGGWYNEQFF. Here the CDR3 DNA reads TGTGCCAGCAGCCAAGGGCTAGCGGGGGGGTGGTACAATGAGCAGTTCTTC.

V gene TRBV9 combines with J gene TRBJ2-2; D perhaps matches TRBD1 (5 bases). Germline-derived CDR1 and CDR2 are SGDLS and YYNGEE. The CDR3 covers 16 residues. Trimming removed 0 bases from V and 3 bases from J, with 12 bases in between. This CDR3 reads CASSVGIRADTGELFF. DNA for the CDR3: TGTGCCAGCAGCGTAGGGATCAGGGCAGACACCGGGGAGCTGTTTTTT.

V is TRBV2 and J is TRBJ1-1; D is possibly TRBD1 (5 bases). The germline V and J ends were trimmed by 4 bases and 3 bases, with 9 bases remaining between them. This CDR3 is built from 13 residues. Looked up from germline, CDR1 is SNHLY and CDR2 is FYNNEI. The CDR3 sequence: CASSGGSDTEAFF. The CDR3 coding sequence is TGTGCCAGCAGTGGGGGGTCTGACACTGAAGCTTTCTTT.

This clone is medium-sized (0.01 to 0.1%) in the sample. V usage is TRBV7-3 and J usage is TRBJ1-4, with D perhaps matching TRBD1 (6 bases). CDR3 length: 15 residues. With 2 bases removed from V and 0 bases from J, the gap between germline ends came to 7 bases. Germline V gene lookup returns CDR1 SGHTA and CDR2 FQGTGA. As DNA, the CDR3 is TGTGCCAGCAGCTTATCAGGGGCAACTAATGAAAAACTGTTTTTT. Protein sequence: CASSLSGATNEKLFF.

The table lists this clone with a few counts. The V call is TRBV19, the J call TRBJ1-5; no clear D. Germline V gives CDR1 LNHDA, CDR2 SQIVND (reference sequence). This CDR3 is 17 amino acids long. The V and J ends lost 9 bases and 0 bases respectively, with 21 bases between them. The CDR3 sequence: CASRRVRGYNSNQPQHF. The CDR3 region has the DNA TGTGCCAGCCGGAGAGTCCGGGGATATAATAGCAATCAGCCCCAGCATTTT.

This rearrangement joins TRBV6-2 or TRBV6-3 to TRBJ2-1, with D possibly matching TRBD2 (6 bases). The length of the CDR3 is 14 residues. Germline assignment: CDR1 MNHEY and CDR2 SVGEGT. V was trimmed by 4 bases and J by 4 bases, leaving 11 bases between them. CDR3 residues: CASSSGGTYNEQFF. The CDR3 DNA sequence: TGTGCCAGCAGTTCCGGGGGAACTTACAATGAGCAGTTCTTC.

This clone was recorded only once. The chain's CDR3 is CASRTSTDTQYF. Written as DNA, the CDR3 is TGTGCCAGCAGGACGAGCACAGATACGCAGTATTTT. V is TRBV12-3 or TRBV12-4 and J is TRBJ2-3; D gene ambiguous. The length of the CDR3 is 12 residues. With 6 bases removed from V and 0 bases from J, the gap between germline ends came to 4 bases.

CDR3 residues: CASSEGQGGEKLFF. CDR3 bases: TGTGCCAGCAGCGAGGGACAGGGCGGTGAAAAACTGTTTTTT. The chain couples TRBV9 to TRBJ1-4, with 9 positions matching TRBD1. The V segment lost 3 bases and the J segment 7 bases; nucleotides outside the gene matches: 4. In germline, CDR1 is SGDLS, CDR2 YYNGEE. CDR3 length: 14 residues.

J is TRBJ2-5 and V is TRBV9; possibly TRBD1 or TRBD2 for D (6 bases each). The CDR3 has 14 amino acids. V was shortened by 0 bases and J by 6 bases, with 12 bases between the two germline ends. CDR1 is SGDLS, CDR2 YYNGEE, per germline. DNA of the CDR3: TGTGCCAGCAGCGTAGATCCGGGGGCAAAGACCCAGTACTTC. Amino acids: CASSVDPGAKTQYF.

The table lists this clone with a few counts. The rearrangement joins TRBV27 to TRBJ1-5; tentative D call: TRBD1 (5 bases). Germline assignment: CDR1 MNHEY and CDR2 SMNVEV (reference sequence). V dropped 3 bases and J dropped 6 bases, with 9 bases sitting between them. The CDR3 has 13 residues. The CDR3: CASSFTGLQPQHF. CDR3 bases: TGTGCCAGCAGTTTCACGGGGCTTCAGCCCCAGCATTTT.

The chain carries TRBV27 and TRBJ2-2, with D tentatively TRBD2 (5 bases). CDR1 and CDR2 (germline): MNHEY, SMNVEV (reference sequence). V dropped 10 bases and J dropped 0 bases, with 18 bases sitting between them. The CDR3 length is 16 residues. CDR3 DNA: TGTGCCACCCTACATCCTAACGGGACGAACACCGGGGAGCTGTTTTTT. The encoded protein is CATLHPNGTNTGELFF.

The CDR3 coding sequence is TGTGCCAGTAGTATAGCGGGGAGACAGTCCTCTGGAAACACCATATATTTT. Translated: CASSIAGRQSSGNTIYF. The rearrangement joins TRBV19 to TRBJ1-3; TRBD1 might be the D (5 bases). Germline CDR1 and CDR2: LNHDA and SQIVND (reference sequence). V gave up 1 base and J gave up 0 bases, with 13 bases separating them. The CDR3 runs 17 residues.

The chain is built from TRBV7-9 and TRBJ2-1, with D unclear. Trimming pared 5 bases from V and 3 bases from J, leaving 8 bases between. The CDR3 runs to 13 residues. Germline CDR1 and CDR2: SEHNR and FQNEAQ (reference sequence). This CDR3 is CASSPLFYNEQFF. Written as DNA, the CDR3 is TGTGCCAGCAGCCCCCTATTCTACAATGAGCAGTTCTTC. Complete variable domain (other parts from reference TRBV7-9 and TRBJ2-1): DTGVSQNPRHKITKRGQNVTFRCDPISEHNRLYWYRQTLGQGPEFLTYFQNEAQLEKSRLLSDRFSAERPKGSFSTLEIQRTEQGDSAMYLCASSPLFYNEQFFGPGTRLTVL.

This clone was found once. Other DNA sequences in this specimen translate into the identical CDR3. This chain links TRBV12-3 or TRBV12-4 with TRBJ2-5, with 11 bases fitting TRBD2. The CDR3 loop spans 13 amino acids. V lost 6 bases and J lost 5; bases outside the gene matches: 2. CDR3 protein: CASRLAGVETQYF. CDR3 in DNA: TGTGCCAGCAGACTAGCGGGGGTGGAGACCCAGTACTTC.

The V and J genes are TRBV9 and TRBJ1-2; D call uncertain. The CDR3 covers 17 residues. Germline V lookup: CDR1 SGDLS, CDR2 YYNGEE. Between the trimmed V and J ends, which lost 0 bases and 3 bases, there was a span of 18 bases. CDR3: CASSVGGSQLEYYGYTF. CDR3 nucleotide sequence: TGTGCCAGCAGCGTAGGAGGTTCACAATTGGAGTACTATGGCTACACCTTC.